This paragraph reports one TCR beta chain. Its antigen is still unknown. Per-base quality was not reported, and no clone a single base away is much larger than it. The data were obtained in a study of T cell changes during pregnancy in multiple sclerosis (dated by TCRdb to between 2018 and 2020). At the level of the whole study: Changes in the T cell repertoire over the course of pregnancy were examined in this study in women with multiple sclerosis.

Library construction relied on the immunoSEQ multiplex PCR assay. TCRdb provides this immuneACCESS table in a form limited to in-frame rearrangements. Some clones are lacking; in checked studies, under half of them reflect an unresolved V gene, and why the rest are absent is not known. The sample table contains 79,000 or so clones; only one count was recorded for 90% to 95% of them. The top ten constitute approximately 0.2% of the sample. CDR1 and CDR2 were assigned from the germline V gene as SGHTA and FQGNSA. V is reduced by 5 bases and J by 0 bases, leaving a spacing of 14 bases between them. Counted from cysteine to phenylalanine, this CDR3 has 15 amino acids. CDR3 DNA is the only sequence kept; it has 45 bases, read in frame from the first base.

The chain joins TRBV7-2 to TRBJ2-7; TRBD2 is perhaps the D gene, given 5 matching bases. The sequencing here drew on CD4+ T cells from peripheral blood mononuclear cells, taken before pregnancy. The origin of this receptor is a female donor with multiple sclerosis, enrolled in a pregnancy study. The nucleotide sequence is TGTGCCAGCAGCATCACGAGCGGTTCCTCCTACGAGCAGTACTTC. Translated, it gives CASSITSGSSYEQYF.